The source of this T cell receptor (beta chain) is a study of neoadjuvant nivolumab and ipilimumab in lung cancer. Sequencing used immunoSEQ multiplex PCR; TCRdb keeps in-frame clones, though not all of them. This table holds more than 25,000 clones, roughly three quarters found once. The CDR3 is 15 residues long. Germline V gene data show CDR1 as SGHTA and CDR2 as FQGNSA. Trimming stripped 0 bases from V and 8 bases from J, with 11 bases between. The starting material was tumor tissue, obtained after neoadjuvant nivolumab, alone or with ipilimumab, at or shortly before surgery. The sequence was obtained from an adult with non-small cell lung cancer. The chain uses TRBV7-2 and TRBJ1-6, with a possible D match to TRBD1 (5 bases). The CDR3 DNA follows: TGTGCCAGCAGCTTAGCAGCGGGGGAGGATTCACCCCTCCACTTT. This codes for CASSLAAGEDSPLHF.